The text below deals with one TCR beta chain. Its antigen remains undetermined. Base quality data are lacking; no much larger clone is found one base away. TCRbeta CDR3 regions were amplified from genomic DNA by means of the immunoSEQ Assay, a bias-controlled multiplex PCR. In the source study's methods: Nucleated cell counts per sample were estimated from amplification of reference gene primers within the assay. Sequence reads were collapsed and filtered to measure the absolute abundance of every unique TCRbeta CDR3 rearrangement. Productive Simpson clonality was computed per sample as the square root of Simpson's diversity index over productive rearrangements. In TCRdb, the immuneACCESS table is reduced to in-frame sequences with V and J assigned. These tables do not hold every clone; where another copy was compared, an unresolved V gene accounts for under half, and the others remain unexplained. V, J and clone size were drawn from that table, and D and trimming were deduced from the DNA. The sample data list over 200,000 clones, and about 83% of these were observed just once. The top ten constitute around 1.3% of the sample.

At one collaborating source in Seattle, patients were enrolled during active infection and were followed longitudinally through the course of disease. Collaborating institutions collected whole blood in K2EDTA tubes following their own protocols. For TCRbeta analysis, collaborator samples were shipped as frozen whole blood, as isolated PBMCs, or as DNA extracted from either sample type. The sample originates from a study of blood T cell repertoires in COVID-19 (TCRdb year 2020). A note on the overall study: Samples covering the acute and convalescent phases of COVID-19 were provided by collaborators in the United States, Italy and Spain. The repertoires were released in a freely available public database intended as a resource for research on the immune response to SARS-CoV-2. Where available, HLA class I and class II types were taken from metadata supplied by the sample provider and were not determined by assay-based typing. A de-identified subject ID, COVID-19 status, age in years and sex were almost always included in the sample metadata. Deeply sampled blood TCRbeta repertoires from subjects exposed to, actively infected with, or recovered from COVID-19 were included in the dataset. Samples were obtained from the ongoing ImmuneRACE study (first 160 participants) and from some 1,200 subjects provided by 6 global collaborators. The material from the prospective study consisted of cDNA or gDNA derived from T cells, B-cell-depleted T cells, or PBMCs.

General study outcomes and caveats: Clinical and demographic metadata were provided uncurated, with the amount varying by source and participant.

The receptor was isolated from a woman aged 30 to 39 with COVID-19, enrolled during active disease. The sample was peripheral blood.

The CDR3 here reads CASSAGGGEHGYTF. The DNA sequence reads TGCGCCAGCAGCGCGGGAGGAGGGGAACATGGCTACACCTTC. This chain is built from TRBV5-1 and TRBJ1-2; TRBD1 might be the D gene, on 5 matching bases. CDR1 and CDR2 are drawn from the germline V gene: SGHRS, YFSETQ. The CDR3 goes from the cysteine to the phenylalanine over 14 residues. CDR3 DNA is the only sequence kept; it has 42 bases, read in frame from the first base. Trimming at the junction amounts to 4 bases on V and 6 bases on J, and the germline ends lie 16 bases apart.